The clone carrying this T cell receptor (beta chain) was found many times. What it binds is not known. This sample is part of a study of spatial heterogeneity in lung cancer. The overall study: When available, follow-up PBMC samples taken a median of around 2 years after resection were sequenced.

The time point was: blood at routine non-recurrence follow-up after resection. Researchers sequenced whole RNA taken from tumor, nontumor lung or frozen PBMC without sorting. Carried by each TCR cDNA molecule was a unique molecular identifier. MiXCR, run by TCRdb on the 5' RACE reads, gives a single entry per CDR3 protein. The sample includes around 27,000 distinct CDR3 sequences, 5.5% to 7% of them seen just once. Germline lookup yields CDR1 LGHNA and CDR2 YSLEER. V gave up 1 base and J gave up 2 bases, with 10 bases separating them. The CDR3 is 15 residues long. Study-wide results and limits: Relative to follow-up, resection was when ubiquitous expanded tumor TCRs appeared more in blood.

The source was PBMCs, collected at follow-up. V usage is TRBV4-3 and J usage is TRBJ2-3, with TRBD2 as a possible D gene (5 bases). This receptor was identified in a male donor with early-stage non-small cell lung cancer. CDR3 region: CASSQGLPSTDTQYF. CDR3 DNA sequence: TGCGCCAGCAGCCAAGGACTACCCTCCACAGATACGCAGTATTTT.